This entry lists 23 T cell receptor beta chains sequenced from one sample in a study of T cells in Graves' hyperthyroidism and ophthalmopathy. It was RNA transcripts that yielded the amplified TCR beta CDR3 regions. An initial round of RT-PCR targeting the TCR CDR3 relied on the HTBI primer set. TCRdb re-called the multiplex PCR reads through MiXCR, storing one row per CDR3 protein. The table records about 500,000 distinct CDR3 sequences, about 16% of them present only once. Material: blood. The receptor set was obtained from a woman aged 25 to 39 with Graves' ophthalmopathy.

This clonotype came up a few times. This chain joins TRBV5-1 and TRBJ2-7; D is uncertain. This CDR3 is 14 amino acids long. Germline V CDR1 and CDR2: SGHRS, YFSETQ. Trimming took 4 bases from V and 0 from J, leaving 11 bases between them. CDR3 loop: CASSRLDLSYEQYF. The CDR3 bases are TGCGCCAGCAGCCGACTGGACCTCTCCTACGAGCAGTACTTC. The full variable domain, its missing parts supplied by reference TRBV5-1 and TRBJ2-7, is KAGVTQTPRYLIKTRGQQVTLSCSPISGHRSVSWYQQTPGQGLQFLFEYFSETQRNKGNFPGRFSGRQFSNSRSEMNVSTLELGDSALYLCASSRLDLSYEQYFGPGTRLTVT.

There are many counts of this clonotype. The chain carries TRBV2 and TRBJ2-3, with D perhaps TRBD2 (6 bases). In germline, CDR1 is SNHLY, CDR2 FYNNEI. The V end lost 0 bases, the J end lost 4 bases, and 14 bases lay between the germline ends. CDR3 size: 16 residues. The DNA of the CDR3 is TGTGCCAGCAGTGAAGCGAGACTAGGGGTCGCAGATACGCAGTATTTT. Protein: CASSEARLGVADTQYF.

The gene calls are TRBV7-8 and TRBJ2-1; 10 bases align to TRBD1. The germline V gene has CDR1 SGHVS and CDR2 FQNEAQ. The CDR3 is 15 residues long. With 3 bases clipped from V and 6 bases from J, the junction kept 5 bases outside the gene matches. The DNA for the CDR3 is TGTGCCAGCAGCTTCTCCAGGACAGGGGGCAATGAGCAGTTCTTC. It is translated as CASSFSRTGGNEQFF.

For this clonotype: At one of its ends the junction is not consistent with the germline gene, which may arise from a read error. The V call is TRBV4-2, the J call TRBJ2-1, with D perhaps TRBD1 (5 bases). The CDR3 covers 15 residues. Looked up from germline, CDR1 is LGHNA and CDR2 is YNFKEQ. CDR3: CASTQGQGPYNEQFF. The CDR3 DNA reads TGTGCCAGCACCCAAGGGCAGGGTCCCTACAATGAGCAGTTCTTC.

On this clonotype itself: Likely a read error: the CDR3 ends without its conserved phenylalanine or tryptophan. The chain has TRBV20-1 and TRBJ1-6, with TRBD1 matching 7 bases. V lost 3 bases, J lost 7 bases, and 9 bases stayed unmatched. Germline V gives CDR1 DFQATT, CDR2 SNEGSKA (reference sequence). This CDR3 has 15 amino acids. The CDR3 loop reads CSARPGQQINSPLHL. CDR3 in DNA: TGCAGTGCTAGGCCGGGACAGCAAATAAATTCACCCCTCCACCTT.

The table lists this clonotype with a few counts. This sequence joins TRBV27 and TRBJ2-1, with D perhaps TRBD1 (5 bases). The CDR3 covers 16 residues. V was shortened by 0 bases and J by 4 bases, with 13 bases between the two germline ends. In germline, CDR1 is MNHEY, CDR2 SMNVEV (reference sequence). CDR3 amino acids: CASSLSWGQPYNEQFF. CDR3 nucleotides: TGTGCCAGCAGTTTATCTTGGGGCCAACCTTACAATGAGCAGTTCTTC.

V and J are TRBV20-1 and TRBJ2-1; 9 bases align to TRBD2. Germline V gives CDR1 DFQATT, CDR2 SNEGSKA (reference sequence). V was clipped by 5 bases and J by 6 bases; unmatched bases: 11. The CDR3 is 15 amino acids. The CDR3 nucleotides read TGCAGTGCTCCGCCCGGAGGAGCGGGGGGCAATGAGCAGTTCTTC. Amino acid sequence: CSAPPGGAGGNEQFF.

This clonotype showed up just a few times. This sequence joins TRBV4-3 and TRBJ1-3, with unresolved D. CDR3 size: 13 residues. Per germline, CDR1 LGHNA and CDR2 YSLEER. Deletions cut 1 base from V and 2 bases from J, with 3 bases between. The CDR3 sequence: CASSQAPGNTIYF. CDR3 nucleotide sequence: TGCGCCAGCAGCCAAGCGCCTGGAAACACCATATATTTT.

This clonotype was seen many times. The V gene is TRBV11-2, the J gene TRBJ2-3; 11 nucleotides line up with TRBD1. Germline CDR1 SGHAT, CDR2 FQNNGV. The CDR3 totals 16 residues. The V segment lost 4 bases and the J segment 4 bases; nucleotides outside the gene matches: 7. The CDR3: CASSSRGTGGPDTQYF. The CDR3 DNA follows: TGTGCCAGCAGCTCGAGGGGGACAGGGGGTCCAGATACGCAGTATTTT.

This clonotype showed up many times. The gene calls are TRBV20-1 and TRBJ1-1, with D possibly matching TRBD1 (5 bases). The CDR3 length is 13 residues. V gave up 3 bases and J gave up 1 base, with 9 bases separating them. CDR1 and CDR2 (germline): DFQATT, SNEGSKA (reference sequence). The CDR3 loop reads CSASGHKNTEAFF. The CDR3 DNA sequence: TGCAGTGCTAGTGGACACAAGAACACTGAAGCTTTCTTT.

This chain uses TRBV4-1 with TRBJ1-4, with TRBD1 matching over 7 bases. The ends lost 0 bases at V and 6 bases at J; junction bases unmatched: 4. Germline CDR1 and CDR2: MGHRA and YSYEKL. CDR3 size: 15 residues. CDR3 nucleotide sequence: TGCGCCAGCAGCCAAGAGCCGGGACAGTATGAAAAACTGTTTTTT. It encodes CASSQEPGQYEKLFF.

This clonotype was picked up a small number of times. This chain uses TRBV10-3 with TRBJ1-1, with D possibly being TRBD1 (6 bases). The CDR3 contains 15 residues. Germline lookup yields CDR1 ENHRY and CDR2 SYGVKD. V lost 2 bases and J 3 bases, leaving 13 bases between the germline ends. The CDR3 DNA follows: TGTGCCATCAGTGAGGGGGGCCCGGGTGACACTGAAGCTTTCTTT. Translation gives CAISEGGPGDTEAFF.

Comments on this clonotype: It may be a read error: a sequence one base away is much more abundant. V is TRBV10-3 and J is TRBJ1-1; tentative D call: TRBD1 (6 bases). This CDR3 comprises 14 residues. The V gene's germline CDR1 is ENHRY and CDR2 SYGVKD. This CDR3 is CATSEGTFGTEAFF. The CDR3 DNA is TGTGCCACCAGTGAGGGGACATTTGGAACTGAAGCTTTCTTT.

This clonotype was seen a handful of times. Possible read error: a much larger clone is one base away. The rearrangement joins TRBV5-1 to TRBJ2-7; D tentatively reads TRBD1 or TRBD2 (6 bases each). V dropped 5 bases and J dropped 2 bases, with 20 bases sitting between them. The CDR3 spans 16 residues. Germline CDR1 SGHRS, CDR2 YFSETQ. CDR3 sequence (DNA): TGCGCCAGCAGTCGTGAGGGGGGTACTAAGACCTACGAGCAGTACTTC. Its translation is CASSREGGTKTYEQYF.

In this sample, this clonotype turned up many times. J is TRBJ2-7 and V is TRBV6-2 or TRBV6-3; D gene unclear. The length of the CDR3 is 12 residues. Trimming cost V 8 bases and J 4 bases, with 12 bases left between them. Germline V CDR1 and CDR2: MNHEY, SVGEGT. CDR3 sequence: CASRHQVYEQYF. In DNA, the CDR3 is TGTGCCAGCCGACATCAGGTATACGAGCAGTACTTC.

V and J are TRBV6-2 or TRBV6-3 and TRBJ2-1; unclear D gene. Germline V CDR1 and CDR2: MNHEY, SVGEGT. The CDR3 is 13 amino acids. V was cut by 0 bases and J by 8 bases, with 8 bases left in between. CDR3 DNA: TGTGCCAGCAGTTACTCTAGGCTTGATGAGCAGTTCTTC. It codes for CASSYSRLDEQFF.

The rearrangement uses TRBV10-3 and TRBJ2-1, with TRBD1 matching over 7 bases. The V gene end was trimmed by 6 bases and the J gene end by 10 bases; junction bases not matched to a gene: 6. CDR3 length: 12 residues. CDR1 is ENHRY, CDR2 SYGVKD, per germline. The CDR3 DNA sequence: TGTGCCATCAGGGCGGACAGGTACGAGCAGTTCTTC. Amino acid sequence: CAIRADRYEQFF.

This clonotype was seen a few times. V and J are TRBV6-5 and TRBJ2-1; either TRBD1 or TRBD2 may fit D (6 bases each). The V and J ends lost 0 bases and 1 base respectively, with 10 bases between them. This CDR3 spans 16 amino acids. Germline V lookup: CDR1 MNHEY, CDR2 SVGAGI. The chain's CDR3 is CASSYSSGASYNEQFF. CDR3 DNA: TGTGCCAGCAGTTACTCGTCGGGGGCGTCCTACAATGAGCAGTTCTTC.

V is TRBV7-6 and J is TRBJ2-2, with 10 bases matching TRBD2. The CDR3 has 16 amino acids. V gave up 4 bases and J gave up 6 bases; unmatched junction bases: 8. From germline, CDR1 is SGHVS and CDR2 FNYEAQ. The CDR3 DNA sequence: TGTGCCAGCAGCTCACTCGGGCTAGCGGGAGCCGGGGAGCTGTTTTTT. As protein: CASSSLGLAGAGELFF.

The CDR3 is CASSPGRGGNQPQHF. The CDR3 nucleotides are TGTGCCAGCTCACCAGGCAGGGGGGGAAATCAGCCCCAGCATTTT. The chain recombines TRBV18 with TRBJ1-5; 7 nucleotides line up with TRBD1. The CDR3 runs 15 residues. J lost 4 bases, V lost 2 bases, and 5 bases had no gene match. Germline V CDR1 and CDR2: KGHSH, LQKENI.

A remark on this clonotype: A much more abundant neighbour one base away suggests this may be a read error. The rearrangement joins TRBV30 to TRBJ1-4; D not resolved. The CDR3 is 14 amino acids. Looked up from germline, CDR1 is GTSNPN and CDR2 is SVGIG (reference sequence). The CDR3 DNA reads TGTGCCTCGAGTACTACATCCTATAATGAAAAACTGTTTTTT. It translates to CASSTTSYNEKLFF.

The chain is built from TRBV5-8 and TRBJ2-3; D tentatively fits TRBD1 or TRBD2 (5 bases each). Germline V gene sequence: CDR1 SGHTS, CDR2 YDEGEE. Between the trimmed V and J ends, which lost 3 bases and 4 bases, there was a span of 9 bases. The CDR3 loop spans 13 amino acids. CDR3 in amino acids: CASSYRGADTQYF. The DNA for the CDR3 is TGTGCCAGCAGCTACCGAGGGGCAGATACGCAGTATTTT.

This clonotype appeared many times. This rearrangement joins TRBV28 to TRBJ2-1; TRBD1 matches 7 bases. V trimming: 4 bases; J trimming: 6 bases; junction bases outside the gene matches: 3. CDR3 size: 13 residues. Germline CDR1 and CDR2: MDHEN and SYDVKM. In DNA form, the CDR3 reads TGTGCCAGCAGTTCTGGGGACAGCAATGAGCAGTTCTTC. It codes for CASSSGDSNEQFF.